These 2 T cell receptor beta chains originate from one sample sequenced in a study of T-cell reconstitution after alpha-beta-depleted transplantation in children. It was with unique molecular identifiers that the TCRbeta library was prepared. Via MiXCR, TCRdb re-called the PCR reads, giving one row per CDR3 protein. Seen here are 350,000 to 400,000 distinct CDR3 sequences, about an eighth observed once, and the top ten hold 4.3%. The sample here was PBMCs, taken from the stem cell graft. Receptors originate from a human donor who donated a stem cell graft to a child with Fanconi anemia.

The table lists this clonotype with many counts. V gene TRBV12-3 or TRBV12-4 combines with J gene TRBJ2-2; TRBD2 matches at 9 bases. V lost 3 bases to trimming and J lost 4 bases; unmatched junction nucleotides: 6. This CDR3 has 16 residues. The CDR3 sequence: CASSLTSGSTTGELFF. The CDR3 DNA reads as TGTGCCAGCAGTTTGACTAGCGGCTCGACCACCGGGGAGCTGTTTTTT.

This sequence joins TRBV12-3 or TRBV12-4 and TRBJ2-1; TRBD2 agrees at 10 bases. J gave up 7 bases and V 6 bases, and 6 bases lay outside the gene matches. The length of the CDR3 is 14 residues. CDR3 in amino acids: CASSMGLAWNEQFF. The CDR3, as DNA: TGTGCCAGCAGCATGGGACTAGCGTGGAATGAGCAGTTCTTC.